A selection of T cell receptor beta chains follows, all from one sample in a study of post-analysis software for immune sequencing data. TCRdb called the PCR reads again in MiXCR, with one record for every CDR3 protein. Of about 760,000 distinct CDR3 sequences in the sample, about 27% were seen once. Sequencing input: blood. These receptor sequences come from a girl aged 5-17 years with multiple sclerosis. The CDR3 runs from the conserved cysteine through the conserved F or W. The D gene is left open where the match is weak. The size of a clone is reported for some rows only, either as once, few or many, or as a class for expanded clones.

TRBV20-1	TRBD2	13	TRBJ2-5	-	CSARASGKETQYF	TGCAGTGCTAGAGCTAGCGGGAAGGAGACCCAGTACTTC
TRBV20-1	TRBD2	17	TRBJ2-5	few	CSARVTSGRAGRETQYF	TGCAGTGCTAGAGTAACTAGCGGGAGGGCGGGTCGTGAGACCCAGTACTTC
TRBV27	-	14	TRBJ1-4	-	CASSPRSYNEKLFF	TGTGCCAGCAGTCCCCGCTCCTATAATGAAAAACTGTTTTTT
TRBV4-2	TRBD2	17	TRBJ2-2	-	CASSQDSPAGGNGELFF	TGTGCCAGCAGCCAAGATAGTCCAGCGGGAGGTAACGGGGAGCTGTTTTTT
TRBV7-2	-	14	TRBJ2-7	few	CASSPPGTFYEQYF	TGTGCCAGCAGCCCGCCCGGGACATTCTACGAGCAGTACTTC
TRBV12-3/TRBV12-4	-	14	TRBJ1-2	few	CASSWDTQLSGYTF	TGTGCCAGCAGTTGGGACACTCAGCTGAGCGGCTACACCTTC
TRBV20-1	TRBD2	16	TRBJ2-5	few	CSARDVTSGSPETQYF	TGCAGTGCTAGAGACGTGACTAGCGGGAGTCCGGAGACCCAGTACTTC
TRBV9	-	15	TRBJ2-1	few	CASSVYDASPNEQFF	TGTGCCAGCAGCGTCTACGACGCGTCTCCTAATGAGCAGTTCTTC
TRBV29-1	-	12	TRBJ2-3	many	CSVDGVADTQYF	TGCAGCGTTGACGGGGTAGCAGATACGCAGTATTTT
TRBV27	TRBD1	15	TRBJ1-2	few	CASSLASQGAYGYTF	TGTGCCAGCAGTTTAGCTAGCCAGGGGGCCTATGGCTACACCTTC
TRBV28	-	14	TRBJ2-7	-	CASSLRAESGEQYF	TGTGCCAGCAGTTTAAGGGCGGAAAGCGGAGAGCAGTACTTC
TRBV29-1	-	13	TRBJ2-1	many	CSVGSSYPSEQFF	TGCAGCGTTGGATCTAGCTATCCGAGTGAGCAGTTCTTC
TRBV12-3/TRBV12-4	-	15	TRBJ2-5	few	CASTPGHRYQETQYF	TGTGCCAGCACCCCGGGACACCGGTACCAAGAGACCCAGTACTTC
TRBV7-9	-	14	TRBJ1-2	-	CASSLIGVALGYTF	TGTGCCAGCAGCTTAATTGGGGTCGCCCTTGGCTACACCTTC
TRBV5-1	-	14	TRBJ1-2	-	CASRRGEGENGYTF	TGCGCCAGCAGACGTGGGGAAGGGGAGAACGGCTACACCTTC
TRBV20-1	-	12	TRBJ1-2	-	CSARVYQGSYTF	TGCAGTGCTAGAGTGTACCAGGGGAGCTACACCTTC